The source of this T cell receptor (beta chain) is a study of blood T cell repertoires in COVID-19 (TCRdb year 2020). As for the study more broadly: Samples from collaborators originated in the United States, Italy and Spain and spanned both the acute and convalescent phases of COVID-19. A freely available public database, intended as a resource for researchers studying the immune response to SARS-CoV-2, is where the repertoires were released. Samples were obtained from the ongoing ImmuneRACE study (first 160 participants) and from 1,254 subjects provided by 6 global collaborators. The dataset comprised deeply sampled blood TCRbeta repertoires from subjects exposed to, actively infected with, or recovered from COVID-19. Sample metadata almost always included a de-identified subject ID, COVID-19 status, age in years and sex. The material from the prospective study consisted of cDNA or gDNA derived from T cells, B-cell-depleted T cells, or PBMCs. Where available, HLA class I and class II types were taken from metadata supplied by the sample provider and were not determined by assay-based typing. What the work shows at the level of the full study, not this receptor alone: The quantity of clinical and demographic metadata differed by source and by participant and was supplied without curation.

There are 15 amino acids in the CDR3, from cysteine to phenylalanine inclusive. Of the read, only the CDR3 DNA is kept; its 45 bases are in frame from base 1. V is pared back by 0 bases and J by 6 bases, with 13 bases lying between the germline termini. In the germline V gene, CDR1 corresponds to SGHRS and CDR2 to YFSETQ. A word on this clone: Its antigen remains undetermined. No per-base quality is available; no much larger clone lies one base away.

TCRbeta CDR3 regions were amplified from genomic DNA using the immunoSEQ Assay, a bias-controlled multiplex PCR. Regarding the original processing steps: Nucleated cell counts per sample were estimated from amplification of reference gene primers within the assay. Sequence reads were collapsed and filtered to measure the absolute abundance of every unique TCRbeta CDR3 rearrangement. Productive Simpson clonality was computed per sample as the square root of Simpson's diversity index over productive rearrangements. TCRdb retrieved this table from immuneACCESS and kept in-frame rearrangements only. Not all clones are present; in checked studies, unresolved V genes account for under half, and no reason is known for the remainder. V and J calls and clone size are given by that table; D and trimming were obtained from the DNA. The sample profile shows about 200,000 clones; approximately 82% of them were found once. Clones ranked in the top ten supply about 15% of the sample.

Participants in the prospective study were enrolled through a virtual design, were aged roughly 18 to 100 years, and lived in roughly 24 United States geographic areas. To assign participants to cohorts, the prospective study relied on clinical history that participants themselves reported in a screening survey and a study questionnaire. Recovered participants in ImmuneRACE Cohort 3 were defined by two consecutive negative NP/OP PCR tests, clearance by a healthcare professional, or resolution of symptoms. Mobile phlebotomists in the prospective study collected whole blood, serum and a nasopharyngeal or oropharyngeal swab from every participant. Additional blood draws and questionnaires over an approximately two-month period could optionally be provided by prospective study participants. Before DNA extraction, prospective study blood samples were shipped either frozen or at room temperature.

This receptor was obtained from a man aged 40-49 years who had recovered from COVID-19. The sequence is built from TRBV5-1 and TRBJ1-5, with a weak D call of TRBD1 (5 bases match). The sample comprised PBMCs or T cells enriched from blood (not recorded which). The DNA sequence is TGCGCCAGCAGCTTGGCCGGGGGAGACGGTCAGCCCCAGCATTTT. Its translation is CASSLAGGDGQPQHF.